This T cell receptor beta chain was captured by sequencing in a study of CD8 T cells in ankylosing spondylitis. TCRdb redid the calling of the 5' RACE reads with MiXCR, one entry per CDR3 protein. The repertoire holds approximately 290,000 distinct CDR3 sequences, about a fifth seen once, with roughly 3.4% in the top ten. The sample holds a few counts of this clonotype. The CDR3 covers 14 residues. Deletions cut 1 base from V and 0 bases from J, with 3 bases between. This TCR derives from a female donor with ankylosing spondylitis or in good health (not recorded which). The chain joins TRBV12-3 or TRBV12-4 to TRBJ2-2; no definite D call. The sample comprised blood, either unsorted or a sorted T cell fraction (not recorded which). CDR3 in amino acids: CASSLVSNTGELFF. The DNA for the CDR3 is TGTGCCAGCAGTTTAGTTTCGAACACCGGGGAGCTGTTTTTT.